One and the same sample provided the 23 T cell receptor beta chains below, sequenced in a study of T cells after yellow fever vaccination. TCRdb independently ran MiXCR on the 5' RACE reads; one entry per CDR3 protein. The sample carries some 260,000 distinct CDR3 sequences, roughly 5.6% recorded once. The sample here was CD4+ T cells sorted from PBMCs, taken on the day of the yellow fever booster vaccination. The origin of the receptors is a man between 18 and 35 years old who received the YFV17D yellow fever vaccine.

This chain joins TRBV25-1 and TRBJ2-1; TRBD2 might be the D (7 bases). Germline V gene sequence: CDR1 MGHDK, CDR2 SYGVNS. V was trimmed by 6 bases and J by 12 bases, leaving 18 bases between them. The CDR3 is made up of 13 amino acids. In DNA, the CDR3 is TGTGCCAGCAGCGATTCGGGGGGCCAGACGCAGTTCTTC. Encoded protein: CASSDSGGQTQFF.

This clonotype was seen a few times. The chain recombines TRBV3-1 with TRBJ2-7, with TRBD2 matching 11 bases. V dropped 3 bases and J dropped 1; count of bases not matched to a gene: 2. CDR1 is LGHDT, CDR2 YNNKEL, per germline (reference sequence). The CDR3 contains 15 residues. CDR3 protein: CASSQASGGSYEQYF. CDR3 bases: TGTGCCAGCAGCCAGGCTAGCGGGGGGTCCTACGAGCAGTACTTC.

This clonotype was seen a handful of times. The V gene is TRBV28, the J gene TRBJ2-6; no clear D gene. V was clipped by 2 bases and J by 1 base, with 12 bases between them. CDR3 length: 17 amino acids. Per germline, CDR1 MDHEN and CDR2 SYDVKM. CDR3 sequence reads: CASSLPSWKSGANVLTF. The CDR3 nucleotides are TGTGCCAGCAGTTTACCCTCGTGGAAATCTGGGGCCAACGTCCTGACTTTC.

The gene calls are TRBV12-3 or TRBV12-4 and TRBJ2-3; 11 nucleotides agree with TRBD2. With 1 base clipped from V and 6 bases from J, the junction kept 6 bases outside the gene matches. The CDR3 has 16 residues. CDR3 sequence: CASSLELAGEGDTQYF. The CDR3 nucleotides are TGTGCCAGCAGTTTAGAACTAGCGGGGGAGGGGGATACGCAGTATTTT.

The rearrangement uses TRBV7-2 and TRBJ1-1, with D possibly TRBD1 on 5 matching bases. This CDR3 is built from 14 residues. The germline gives CDR1 SGHTA, CDR2 FQGNSA. V lost 3 bases to trimming and J lost 4 bases, with 12 bases between them. CDR3: CASSLGQAPTEAFF. CDR3 bases: TGTGCCAGCAGCTTGGGGCAGGCGCCCACTGAAGCTTTCTTT.

This clonotype was seen a few times. This rearrangement joins TRBV4-1 to TRBJ1-2, with D perhaps matching TRBD1 (5 bases). The V gene's germline CDR1 is MGHRA and CDR2 YSYEKL. V lost 4 bases, J lost 2 bases, and 17 bases lay in between. This CDR3 comprises 16 residues. The CDR3 protein is CASSRPLGGANYGYTF. DNA of the CDR3: TGCGCCAGCAGCCGCCCATTAGGAGGGGCGAACTATGGCTACACCTTC.

This chain joins TRBV6-5 and TRBJ2-3; TRBD1 aligns across 7 bases. The ends lost 6 bases at V and 4 bases at J; junction bases unmatched: 7. Germline assignment: CDR1 MNHEY and CDR2 SVGAGI. The CDR3 has 14 residues. CDR3 loop: CASRATGSADTQYF. CDR3 nucleotide sequence: TGTGCCAGCAGGGCGACAGGGTCCGCAGATACGCAGTATTTT.

This rearrangement joins TRBV7-9 to TRBJ2-3, with 9 bases that match TRBD1. Germline values: CDR1 SEHNR, CDR2 FQNEAQ (reference sequence). The CDR3 length is 15 residues. V was clipped by 4 bases and J by 2 bases; unmatched bases: 4. For the CDR3, the DNA is TGTGCCAGCAGCTCCGGACAGGGGATCACAGATACGCAGTATTTT. Amino acid sequence: CASSSGQGITDTQYF.

This clonotype appeared many times. The rearrangement joins TRBV20-1 to TRBJ2-2; TRBD2 matches 14 bases. Trimming took 6 bases from V and 4 from J; bases not matched to a gene: 7. Germline assignment: CDR1 DFQATT and CDR2 SNEGSKA (reference sequence). This CDR3 is built from 16 residues. CDR3 DNA: TGCAGTGCCCGGACTAGCGGGGGGCGGTTCACCGGGGAGCTGTTTTTT. It codes for CSARTSGGRFTGELFF.

In this sample, this clonotype turned up many times. V is TRBV7-2 and J is TRBJ2-3; tentatively, D is TRBD1 (5 bases). In germline, CDR1 is SGHTA, CDR2 FQGNSA. The CDR3 is 16 residues long. V was clipped by 4 bases and J by 0 bases, with 14 bases between them. CDR3 region: CASSWNQRQSTDTQYF. The CDR3 bases are TGTGCCAGCAGCTGGAACCAGAGACAGAGCACAGATACGCAGTATTTT.

The table lists this clonotype with a few counts. The chain links TRBV7-2 to TRBJ1-2; a weak D match, TRBD1 (6 bases). Germline CDR1 is SGHTA and CDR2 is FQGNSA. The V end lost 4 bases, the J end lost 6 bases, and 12 bases lay between the germline ends. The CDR3 has 13 residues. CDR3 loop: CASSYLRGDGYTF. The CDR3 nucleotides read TGTGCCAGCAGCTATCTTAGGGGGGATGGCTACACCTTC.

The chain links TRBV9 to TRBJ2-1, with D perhaps TRBD1 or TRBD2 (5 bases each). Looked up from germline, CDR1 is SGDLS and CDR2 is YYNGEE. CDR3 length: 14 residues. Trimming left V 0 bases short and J 14 bases short, with 18 bases between. The CDR3 DNA is TGTGCCAGCAGCGTAGGGGACCTTGCCGGAAAGGAGTTCTTC. Translating gives CASSVGDLAGKEFF.

The J gene is TRBJ2-2, the V gene TRBV5-4, with TRBD1 identical over 8 bases. Germline CDR1 is SGHNT and CDR2 is YYREEE (reference sequence). The CDR3 totals 16 residues. Trimming removed 5 bases from V and 5 bases from J; junction bases left unmatched: 11. The CDR3 loop reads CASSQPGQAMTGELFF. DNA of the CDR3: TGTGCCAGCAGTCAACCGGGACAGGCGATGACCGGGGAGCTGTTTTTT.

This clonotype appeared many times. J is TRBJ1-2 and V is TRBV7-2, with no clear D. V was pared by 1 base and J by 4 bases, with 7 bases between. Germline loops: CDR1 SGHTA, CDR2 FQGNSA. The CDR3 covers 13 residues. In DNA, the CDR3 is TGTGCCAGCAGCTTAGGGACTGGCTATGGCTACACCTTC. Translated, it gives CASSLGTGYGYTF.

This clonotype was counted at least ten times. The chain carries TRBV7-2 and TRBJ2-3; TRBD2 might be the D (6 bases). V shed 5 bases and J shed 2 bases, with 17 bases lying between them. The CDR3 is made up of 16 amino acids. Germline values: CDR1 SGHTA, CDR2 FQGNSA. CDR3 sequence (DNA): TGTGCCAGCAGCCCATATCTAACTAGCTACACAGATACGCAGTATTTT. Protein product: CASSPYLTSYTDTQYF. The full variable domain, its missing parts supplied by reference TRBV7-2 and TRBJ2-3, is GAGVSQSPSNKVTEKGKDVELRCDPISGHTALYWYRQSLGQGLEFLIYFQGNSAPDKSGLPSDRFSAERTGGSVSTLTIQRTQQEDSAVYLCASSPYLTSYTDTQYFGPGTRLTVL.

This clonotype was picked up many times. The chain couples TRBV20-1 to TRBJ1-1; D is ambiguous. This CDR3 spans 9 amino acids. Per the germline V gene, CDR1 is DFQATT and CDR2 is SNEGSKA (reference sequence). V lost 6 bases, J lost 13 bases, and 12 bases lay in between. The CDR3 DNA reads as TGCAGTGCCGGACCCACCGATTTCTTT. It specifies CSAGPTDFF.

This clonotype appeared a few times. The chain recombines TRBV7-9 with TRBJ1-1; no clear D. The CDR3 length is 14 residues. The germline V and J ends were trimmed by 2 bases and 2 bases, with 9 bases remaining between them. The germline V gene has CDR1 SEHNR and CDR2 FQNEAQ (reference sequence). CDR3 sequence: CASSLYGVNTEAFF. The CDR3 DNA sequence: TGTGCCAGCAGCTTATATGGTGTCAACACTGAAGCTTTCTTT.

As to this clonotype: At one of its ends the junction is not consistent with the germline gene, which may arise from a read error. DNA for the CDR3: TGTGCCAGCAGCCAGGCCGGAAAGGGAGAGACCCGGTACTTC. Residues: CASSQAGKGETRYF. This chain connects TRBV3-1 to TRBJ2-5; D possibly corresponds to TRBD2 (5 bases). Germline loops: CDR1 LGHDT, CDR2 YNNKEL (reference sequence). The CDR3 sequence is 14 residues long.

This clonotype was seen repeatedly, ten times or more. The chain carries TRBV4-1 and TRBJ2-5, with D possibly TRBD1 on 5 matching bases. The CDR3 contains 14 residues. V lost 1 base, J lost 2 bases, and 8 bases lay in between. The V gene's germline CDR1 is MGHRA and CDR2 YSYEKL. The CDR3: CASSQVRGQETQYF. The CDR3 bases are TGCGCCAGCAGCCAAGTAAGGGGTCAAGAGACCCAGTACTTC.

The chain couples TRBV20-1 to TRBJ2-1; tentatively, D is TRBD1 (6 bases). The CDR3 has 15 amino acids. The germline V gene has CDR1 DFQATT and CDR2 SNEGSKA (reference sequence). Trimming removed 0 bases at V and 6 bases at J, with 15 bases between. The CDR3 sequence: CSARDQQGFGNEQFF. CDR3 in DNA: TGCAGTGCTAGAGATCAACAGGGTTTTGGCAATGAGCAGTTCTTC.

This clonotype was found a few times. The chain carries TRBV6-2 or TRBV6-3 and TRBJ1-6, with 9 bases lining up with TRBD1. Germline trimming cut 6 bases from V and 8 bases from J; bases unmatched to any gene: 11. Germline CDR1 MNHEY, CDR2 SVGEGT. The CDR3 consists of 16 residues. CDR3 nucleotides: TGTGCCAGCAGCAGCGGACAGGGGTCACGATATTCACCCCTCCACTTT. Encoded protein: CASSSGQGSRYSPLHF.

This clonotype was detected ten times or more. The V gene is TRBV9, the J gene TRBJ2-7; D is unclear. The V gene lost 0 bases and the J gene lost 6 bases, with 13 bases spanning the gap. The V gene's germline CDR1 is SGDLS and CDR2 YYNGEE. The CDR3 runs to 14 residues. The CDR3 loop reads CASSVDSLRAEQYF. The CDR3 DNA follows: TGTGCCAGCAGCGTAGATAGCCTGCGCGCCGAGCAGTACTTC.

The J gene is TRBJ2-7, the V gene TRBV3-1, with 7 bases matching TRBD1. Germline assignment: CDR1 LGHDT and CDR2 YNNKEL (reference sequence). CDR3 length: 14 amino acids. Trimming removed 4 bases from V and 7 bases from J; junction bases left unmatched: 10. The CDR3 nucleotides are TGTGCCAGCAGCCCCTCGACAGGGAGTGGGGAGCAGTACTTC. It is translated as CASSPSTGSGEQYF.